The source of this T cell receptor (beta chain) is a study of response to subunit inactivated influenza vaccine. Findings and caveats of the study: The authors proposed limited new T cell recruitment per seasonal influenza vaccination.

One entry per CDR3 protein results from TCRdb running MiXCR on the RT-PCR reads. The data show about half a million distinct CDR3 sequences, 25% seen once. This clonotype was seen a handful of times. Its target is unknown. Trimming took 1 base from V and 3 from J, leaving 0 bases between them. Germline CDR1 and CDR2: MRHNA and SNTAGT. The CDR3 runs to 11 residues. The V and J genes are TRBV6-4 and TRBJ1-1; D is unclear. This material consisted of CD4+ T cells sorted from PBMCs, taken 4 to 6 days after vaccination. The sequence derives from a man aged 50 or older who received an inactivated influenza vaccine. In nucleotides, the CDR3 is TGTGCCAGCAGTGACTACACTGAAGCTTTCTTT. As protein: CASSDYTEAFF.